This paragraph reports one T cell receptor beta chain. The CDR3 runs 18 residues. The V and J ends lost 4 bases and 9 bases, in that order; junction bases with no gene match: 18. The V gene's germline CDR1 is SGHRS and CDR2 YFSETQ. This sample is drawn from a study of control samples from healthy donors and cancer patients. Produced via immunoSEQ multiplex PCR; TCRdb's table is partial and in-frame only. The data show around 250,000 clones, with approximately 80% seen just once and approximately 12% held by the top ten. What was sequenced was PBMCs. The V and J genes are TRBV5-1 and TRBJ2-1; 11 nucleotides align to TRBD2. This TCR was sampled from a woman aged 60-75 years with lung cancer. CDR3 nucleotides: TGCGCCAGCAGCCCGACCAGCCCCACTAGCGGGAGCCTCGGTGAGCAGTTCTTC. Translated, it gives CASSPTSPTSGSLGEQFF.